Listed below are T cell receptor beta chains from one sample, sequenced in a study of T cells after yellow fever vaccination. One entry per CDR3 protein, called by TCRdb with MiXCR from the 5' RACE reads. This table has approximately 250,000 distinct CDR3 sequences, roughly 4% appearing once. Source: PBMCs, taken 15 days after the yellow fever booster vaccination. All receptors derive from a man aged 18 to 30 who received the YFV17D yellow fever vaccine. CDR3s include the opening cysteine and the closing phenylalanine or tryptophan. Fields, in order: clone size, J gene, V gene, D gene, CDR3 protein, CDR3 DNA. D genes are given only for firm matches. A clone size is listed for some rows: how often the clone was seen (once, few, many), or a class if it is expanded.

many TRBJ1-5 TRBV10-3 NA CAISDPPSGIEQPQHF TGTGCCATCAGTGATCCCCCGTCCGGGATCGAGCAGCCCCAGCATTTT
many TRBJ1-2 TRBV2 TRBD1 CASLNSLGTAATF TGTGCCAGCCTAAATAGTCTGGGGACAGCAGCCACCTTC
many TRBJ2-3 TRBV7-2 TRBD2 CASSPGLARDTQYF TGTGCCAGCAGCCCAGGACTAGCTAGAGATACGCAGTATTTT
many TRBJ2-7 TRBV12-3/TRBV12-4 NA CASSFGGAPNEQYF TGTGCCAGCAGTTTTGGAGGGGCCCCAAACGAGCAGTACTTC
many TRBJ2-2 TRBV6-2/TRBV6-3 TRBD1 CASSSTGGAGGELFF TGTGCCAGCAGTTCGACAGGGGGCGCAGGCGGGGAGCTGTTTTTT
many TRBJ2-1 TRBV9 TRBD2 CASTPGTSGIYNEQFF TGTGCCAGCACCCCCGGGACTAGCGGGATCTACAATGAGCAGTTCTTC
many TRBJ1-1 TRBV24-1 NA CATSGRSTEAFF TGTGCCACCAGTGGCAGGTCGACTGAAGCTTTCTTT
NA TRBJ2-1 TRBV6-6 TRBD1 CASSLTGQVSFYEQFF TGTGCCAGCAGCCTTACCGGACAGGTATCTTTTTATGAGCAGTTCTTC
many TRBJ1-5 TRBV7-2 NA CASSLAPSNQPQHF TGTGCCAGCAGCTTAGCCCCCAGCAATCAGCCCCAGCATTTT
many TRBJ1-3 TRBV12-3/TRBV12-4 TRBD1 CASIPDRGRGNTIYF TGTGCCAGCATCCCGGACAGGGGGCGAGGAAACACCATATATTTT
many TRBJ2-3 TRBV12-3/TRBV12-4 TRBD2 CASILHRLAGAGDTQYF TGTGCCAGCATTCTCCATCGACTAGCGGGGGCCGGAGATACGCAGTATTTT
many TRBJ2-4 TRBV4-3 NA CASSQESGGVSKNIQYF TGCGCCAGCAGCCAAGAGAGCGGAGGGGTGTCCAAAAACATTCAGTACTTC
many TRBJ1-5 TRBV6-1 NA CASTWGSYSNQPQHF TGTGCCAGCACTTGGGGGTCTTATAGCAATCAGCCCCAGCATTTT
many TRBJ2-2 TRBV4-1 TRBD2 CASSRSSGVFTGELFF TGCGCCAGCAGCCGTTCTAGCGGGGTATTCACCGGGGAGCTGTTTTTT
NA TRBJ2-3 TRBV24-1 TRBD2 CATSDSVYSGGRSTDTQYF TGTGCCACCAGTGATTCGGTTTATAGCGGGGGGAGGAGCACAGATACGCAGTATTTT
many TRBJ2-1 TRBV4-3 NA CASSQDTVSRYNEQFF TGCGCCAGCAGCCAAGATACGGTGTCCCGATACAATGAGCAGTTCTTC
few TRBJ1-6 TRBV7-9 TRBD1 CASSFQGGSPLHF TGTGCCAGCAGCTTTCAGGGGGGATCACCCCTCCACTTT
many TRBJ1-5 TRBV20-1 TRBD1 CSARKRGRAFSPDQPQHF TGCAGTGCCCGGAAAAGGGGGCGAGCTTTTTCTCCCGATCAGCCCCAGCATTTT
many TRBJ2-3 TRBV12-3/TRBV12-4 TRBD2 CASSFGSGGLTDTQYF TGTGCCAGCAGTTTTGGTAGCGGGGGCCTCACAGATACGCAGTATTTT
many TRBJ2-3 TRBV7-2 TRBD2 CASTPGLASDTQYF TGTGCCAGCACCCCAGGACTAGCGTCAGATACGCAGTATTTT
many TRBJ2-7 TRBV29-1 NA CSVDGATGEGSYEQYF TGCAGCGTTGACGGGGCCACAGGGGAGGGCTCCTACGAGCAGTACTTC
NA TRBJ2-5 TRBV15 TRBD2 CATSREPSGGSKTQYF TGTGCCACCAGCAGAGAACCTAGCGGGGGATCGAAGACCCAGTACTTC
many TRBJ1-5 TRBV20-1 NA CSARMAPNQPQHF TGCAGTGCTAGAATGGCACCAAATCAGCCCCAGCATTTT
many TRBJ2-1 TRBV4-1 NA CASTSTFTYNEQFF TGCGCCAGCACGAGCACTTTCACCTACAATGAGCAGTTCTTC
many TRBJ2-2 TRBV7-6 NA CASSLQGSNTGELFF TGTGCCAGCAGCCTACAGGGATCGAACACCGGGGAGCTGTTTTTT
many TRBJ1-1 TRBV20-1 NA CSAVPGTEAFF TGCAGTGCCGTCCCCGGGACTGAAGCTTTCTTT
many TRBJ1-2 TRBV20-1 NA CSARLPPKDRSYNYGYTF TGCAGTGCTAGACTGCCCCCCAAAGACAGGTCCTATAACTATGGCTACACCTTC
many TRBJ2-3 TRBV20-1 NA CSARVEGSGTDTQYF TGCAGTGCTAGAGTGGAGGGTAGCGGCACAGATACGCAGTATTTT
many TRBJ2-5 TRBV24-1 TRBD1 CATSDKPGQGDETQYF TGTGCCACCAGTGATAAGCCGGGACAGGGTGACGAGACCCAGTACTTC
many TRBJ1-5 TRBV5-7 TRBD1 CASSRDRRVGQPQHF TGTGCCAGCAGCCGGGACAGGAGGGTCGGGCAGCCCCAGCATTTT
many TRBJ2-1 TRBV12-3/TRBV12-4 NA CASSALTGNSYNEQFF TGTGCCAGCAGTGCCCTCACAGGGAACTCCTACAATGAGCAGTTCTTC
many TRBJ1-2 TRBV12-3/TRBV12-4 NA CASGIRDSYGYTF TGTGCCAGCGGTATCAGGGATTCCTATGGCTACACCTTC
many TRBJ1-1 TRBV15 NA CATSSFKGDTEAFF TGTGCCACCAGCAGTTTTAAGGGGGACACTGAAGCTTTCTTT
few TRBJ2-1 TRBV18 TRBD1 CASSPRDRVQNEQFF TGTGCCAGCTCCCCTCGGGACAGAGTCCAGAATGAGCAGTTCTTC
many TRBJ2-2 TRBV12-5 NA CASEAGVWGTGELFF TGTGCCAGTGAGGCCGGGGTTTGGGGCACCGGGGAGCTGTTTTTT
many TRBJ2-7 TRBV12-3/TRBV12-4 NA CASSFDTYEQYF TGTGCCAGCAGTTTCGACACCTACGAGCAGTACTTC
many TRBJ2-1 TRBV20-1 TRBD1 CSASRDGTGGYEQFF TGCAGTGCTAGTCGCGACGGGACAGGTGGCTATGAGCAGTTCTTC
many TRBJ1-6 TRBV9 NA CASSAATGGSGSPLHF TGTGCCAGCAGCGCTGCAACAGGAGGCTCAGGATCACCCCTCCACTTT
many TRBJ2-7 TRBV6-4 NA CASSDGINGHFEQYF TGTGCCAGCAGTGACGGGATAAACGGACACTTCGAGCAGTACTTC
many TRBJ1-2 TRBV20-1 NA CSARQDVGSGLNGYTF TGCAGTGCTAGACAAGATGTTGGCAGTGGACTAAATGGCTACACCTTC
NA TRBJ2-5 TRBV4-3 NA CASSQDIGGQETQYF TGCGCCAGCAGCCAAGATATCGGGGGCCAAGAGACCCAGTACTTC
many TRBJ2-1 TRBV7-8 TRBD2 CASTTWEGTYNEQFF TGTGCCAGCACGACATGGGAGGGCACCTACAATGAGCAGTTCTTC
many TRBJ1-1 TRBV5-1 NA CASSLTGRTEAFF TGCGCCAGCAGCTTAACAGGGCGGACTGAAGCTTTCTTT
medium-sized TRBJ2-2 TRBV5-1 NA CASSSNGANANTGELFF TGCGCCAGCAGCTCGAACGGGGCTAACGCGAACACCGGGGAGCTGTTTTTT
many TRBJ2-3 TRBV2 NA CASMFGAFTDTQYF TGTGCCAGCATGTTCGGGGCTTTCACAGATACGCAGTATTTT
many TRBJ2-2 TRBV5-1 NA CASSLQDHTGELFF TGCGCCAGCAGCCTACAGGACCACACCGGGGAGCTGTTTTTT
many TRBJ2-3 TRBV7-9 TRBD2 CASTKNRGVFPDTQYF TGTGCCAGCACTAAAAACCGGGGGGTTTTCCCAGATACGCAGTATTTT
many TRBJ2-3 TRBV6-6 NA CASSYSIGGGHDTQYF TGTGCCAGCAGTTACTCGATTGGGGGGGGCCACGATACGCAGTATTTT
many TRBJ2-2 TRBV4-1 TRBD1 CASSQAGQGAGTGELFF TGCGCCAGCAGCCAGGCGGGACAGGGGGCGGGGACCGGGGAGCTGTTTTTT
many TRBJ2-7 TRBV5-1 NA CASSSDPSGEQYF TGCGCCAGCAGCTCGGACCCCTCGGGGGAGCAGTACTTC
many TRBJ2-2 TRBV12-3/TRBV12-4 NA CASKGLRNTGELFF TGTGCCAGCAAAGGGCTCCGTAACACCGGGGAGCTGTTTTTT
many TRBJ1-3 TRBV12-3/TRBV12-4 NA CANQGTGNTIYF TGTGCCAACCAAGGTACCGGAAACACCATATATTTT
many TRBJ1-4 TRBV15 NA CATSREGGLNEKLFF TGTGCCACCAGCAGAGAGGGCGGACTGAATGAAAAACTGTTTTTT
many TRBJ2-3 TRBV7-3 NA CASSLRSGRTDTQYF TGTGCCAGCAGCTTAAGGTCAGGCCGCACAGATACGCAGTATTTT
many TRBJ1-6 TRBV9 NA CASSGGGISSYNSPLHF TGTGCCAGCAGCGGAGGGGGGATAAGCTCCTATAATTCACCCCTCCACTTT